The 6 T cell receptor beta chains below come from one sample, sequenced in a study of cytomegalovirus exposure and HLA in healthy donors. The PCR contained 60 Vbeta and 13 Jbeta primers. Clones were read by immunoSEQ multiplex PCR, and TCRdb kept only the in-frame ones, dropping some. In the table there are tens of thousands of clones, 65% to 80% of which are singletons. The sequenced sample consisted of PBMCs. These receptors came from a man between 25 and 39 years old in good health and CMV-seronegative.

CDR3 sequence reads: CARGGPTEINSPLHF. CDR3 sequence (DNA): TGTGCCAGAGGTGGGCCGACAGAAATAAATTCACCCCTCCACTTT. V usage is TRBV2 and J usage is TRBJ1-6; D might be TRBD1 (5 bases). The CDR3 extends over 15 amino acids. Germline CDR1 SNHLY, CDR2 FYNNEI. Trimming removed 9 bases at V and 7 bases at J, with 19 bases between.

This clone was picked up one time. J is TRBJ1-4 and V is TRBV25-1; TRBD1 might be the D (5 bases). Trimming pared 4 bases from V and 1 base from J, leaving 10 bases between. Per the germline V gene, CDR1 is MGHDK and CDR2 is SYGVNS. The CDR3 contains 15 residues. CDR3 sequence reads: CASSAGVITNEKLFF. The CDR3 DNA reads as TGTGCCAGCAGTGCGGGGGTGATAACTAATGAAAAACTGTTTTTT.

The chain employs TRBV15 and TRBJ1-4; the match to TRBD1 covers 8 bases. The CDR3 has 14 amino acids. CDR1 LNHNV and CDR2 YYDKDF come from the germline V gene (reference sequence). V shed 4 bases and J 8 bases; nucleotides not matched to a gene: 6. The CDR3 DNA is TGTGCCACCAGCAAGACAGGGGAAAGGGAAAAACTGTTTTTT. It codes for CATSKTGEREKLFF. Using reference TRBV15 and TRBJ1-4 for the parts outside the CDR3, the full variable domain is DAMVIQNPRYQVTQFGKPVTLSCSQTLNHNVMYWYQQKSSQAPKLLFHYYDKDFNNEADTPDNFQSRRPNTSFCFLDIRSPGLGDTAMYLCATSKTGEREKLFFGSGTQLSVL.

The J gene is TRBJ2-3, the V gene TRBV5-1; 7 nucleotides agree with TRBD2. Per the germline V gene, CDR1 is SGHRS and CDR2 is YFSETQ. This CDR3 comprises 16 residues. With V trimmed by 4 bases and J by 4 bases, 12 bases remained unmatched. CDR3 DNA sequence: TGCGCCAGCAGCCAAAATTTACGCGGGGGAGCAGATACGCAGTATTTT. It encodes CASSQNLRGGADTQYF.

The chain joins TRBV7-8 to TRBJ2-7, with TRBD1 identical over 8 bases. Germline assignment: CDR1 SGHVS and CDR2 FQNEAQ. Trimming took 5 bases from V and 5 from J; bases not matched to a gene: 8. The CDR3 covers 14 residues. CDR3 loop: CASSTGQGINEQYF. The CDR3, as DNA: TGTGCCAGCAGCACAGGACAGGGTATCAACGAGCAGTACTTC.

The chain couples TRBV10-3 to TRBJ1-5, with TRBD1 matching over 9 bases. This CDR3 is 13 amino acids long. Germline CDR1 and CDR2: ENHRY and SYGVKD. V shed 8 bases and J 4 bases; nucleotides not matched to a gene: 3. The chain's CDR3 is CAIGTGFNQPQHF. CDR3 bases: TGTGCCATCGGGACAGGGTTTAATCAGCCCCAGCATTTT.